The 2 T cell receptor beta chains below all came from one sample that was sequenced in a study of neurological immune-mediated disorders. TCRdb itself ran the 5' RACE reads through MiXCR, one entry per CDR3 protein. Counted here are 50,000 to 65,000 distinct CDR3 sequences, about 3.5% occurring once; the ten biggest clones make up approximately 1.6%. The sequenced sample consisted of PBMCs. The receptors here all came from a man aged 30-40 years with multiple sclerosis.

This clonotype was counted ten times or more. Written as DNA, the CDR3 is TGTGCCAGCTCACCACCCCCACGGGGAGTTAATGAGCAGTTCTTC. This codes for CASSPPPRGVNEQFF. V and J are TRBV18 and TRBJ2-1; weak D call: TRBD2 (5 bases). Trimming removed 0 bases from V and 7 bases from J, with 13 bases in between. This CDR3 region has 15 residues. Germline lookup yields CDR1 KGHSH and CDR2 LQKENI.

This clonotype came up many times. This rearrangement joins TRBV20-1 to TRBJ1-2, with 8 positions matching TRBD1. The length of the CDR3 is 13 residues. V was pared by 8 bases and J by 4 bases, with 9 bases of the junction left unmatched. Looked up from germline, CDR1 is DFQATT and CDR2 is SNEGSKA (reference sequence). The CDR3 bases are TGCAGTTTCTACCAGGGGGCAGTCTATGGCTACACCTTC. Residues: CSFYQGAVYGYTF.